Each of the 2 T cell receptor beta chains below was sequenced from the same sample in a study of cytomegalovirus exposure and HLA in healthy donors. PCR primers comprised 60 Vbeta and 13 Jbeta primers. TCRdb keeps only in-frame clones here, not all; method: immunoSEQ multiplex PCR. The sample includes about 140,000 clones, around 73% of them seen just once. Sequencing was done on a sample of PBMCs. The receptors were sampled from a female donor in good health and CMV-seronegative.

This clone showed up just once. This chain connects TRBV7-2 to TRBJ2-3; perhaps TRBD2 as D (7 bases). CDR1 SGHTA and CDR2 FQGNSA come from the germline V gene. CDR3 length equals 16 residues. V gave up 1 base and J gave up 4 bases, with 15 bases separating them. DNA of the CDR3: TGTGCCAGCAGCTTAGTTACGGGGGGCCGGGCAGATACGCAGTATTTT. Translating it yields CASSLVTGGRADTQYF.

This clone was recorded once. CDR3 amino acids: CASSSISDEQYF. The CDR3 DNA is TGTGCCAGCAGTTCCATCAGCGACGAGCAGTACTTC. The chain is built from TRBV6-6 and TRBJ2-7; D remains ambiguous. This CDR3 has 12 residues. CDR1 is MNHNY, CDR2 SVGAGI, per germline (reference sequence). Trimming pared 4 bases from V and 5 bases from J, leaving 9 bases between.